This TCR beta chain appears in the sequencing data of a study of T cell clonotyping in hematopoietic cell transplantation. Regarding the study as a whole: Pathologically expanded recipient clonotypes increased progressively from day 30 to day 180 as diversity fell.

The repertoire was sequenced with immunoSEQ multiplex PCR; TCRdb's copy has only in-frame clones and lacks some. Here the sample spans approximately 28,000 clones, 65% to 90% being singletons. As regards this clone: Its target is not known.

The junction had 4 bases not matched to a gene; V was cut back by 8 bases and J by 4 bases. Germline-derived CDR1 and CDR2 are MNHEY and SMNVEV (reference sequence). This CDR3 is 12 amino acids long. Time point denoted: recipient sample about 28 days before transplant, after cytoreduction. The J gene is TRBJ1-2, the V gene TRBV27; 7 bases are shared with TRBD1. The TCR originated in a woman aged 55-70 years with acute myeloid leukemia. Some clones in this sample may be carry-over from other donors' samples. Specimen: peripheral blood mononuclear cells, collected before stem cell transplant. Here the CDR3 reads CASRTGAYGYTF. The CDR3 DNA follows: TGTGCCAGCCGGACAGGTGCCTATGGCTACACCTTC.